Listed below are T cell receptor beta chains from one sample, sequenced in a study of sequential checkpoint blockade in melanoma. Method: immunoSEQ multiplex PCR; TCRdb's copy keeps in-frame clones and lacks some. The data contain under 6,000 clones, more than 30% of them singletons. Sequencing was performed on tumor tissue (inferred from file names), taken from a patient given nivolumab and ipilimumab in sequence. The receptors were gathered from a human donor with melanoma. The CDR3 runs from the conserved cysteine through the conserved F or W. Fields, in order: V gene, J gene, clone size, D gene, CDR3 DNA, CDR3 protein. A D gene is named only where the DNA matches it firmly. Clone sizes are given selectively: once, few, many, or a class where the clone is expanded.

V gene: TRBV11-3
J gene: TRBJ2-1
clone size: medium-sized
D gene: .
CDR3 DNA: TGTGCCAGCAGCCCTTCGGCGGGCGGATACAATGAGCAGTTCTTC
CDR3 protein: CASSPSAGGYNEQFF

V gene: TRBV30
J gene: TRBJ2-2
clone size: .
D gene: TRBD1
CDR3 DNA: TGTGCCTGGGCCAGGCAGGGGGTCACCGGGGAGCTGTTTTTT
CDR3 protein: CAWARQGVTGELFF

V gene: TRBV11-3
J gene: TRBJ1-4
clone size: few
D gene: .
CDR3 DNA: TGTGCCAGCAGCTTAGAGGTGGGAAAGATAAATGAAAAACTGTTTTTT
CDR3 protein: CASSLEVGKINEKLFF

V gene: TRBV30
J gene: TRBJ2-3
clone size: .
D gene: TRBD1
CDR3 DNA: TGTGCCTTTAACCCCGGGACAGGGGCGTATTTT
CDR3 protein: CAFNPGTGAYF

V gene: TRBV11-3
J gene: TRBJ2-7
clone size: .
D gene: TRBD1
CDR3 DNA: TGTGCCAGCAGCCGTCCGGGACAGGGGTACGAGCAGTACTTC
CDR3 protein: CASSRPGQGYEQYF

V gene: TRBV14
J gene: TRBJ1-2
clone size: .
D gene: TRBD1
CDR3 DNA: TGTGCCAGCAGCCAAGATCGAGGTGGTTTAGACAGGGGGCATGGCTACACCTTC
CDR3 protein: CASSQDRGGLDRGHGYTF

V gene: TRBV6-8
J gene: TRBJ1-1
clone size: few
D gene: .
CDR3 DNA: TGTGCCAGCAGTTGGGTACAGGGTTCGAACACTGAAGCTTTCTTT
CDR3 protein: CASSWVQGSNTEAFF

V gene: TRBV30
J gene: TRBJ2-5
clone size: .
D gene: .
CDR3 DNA: TGTGCCTGGGGATGGGAAGACCAAGAGACCCAGTACTTC
CDR3 protein: CAWGWEDQETQYF

V gene: TRBV11-3
J gene: TRBJ1-6
clone size: few
D gene: .
CDR3 DNA: TGTGCCAGCAGCTTGACTCGGGGAGCCAGTAATTCACCCCTCCACTTT
CDR3 protein: CASSLTRGASNSPLHF

V gene: TRBV28
J gene: TRBJ2-3
clone size: .
D gene: TRBD2
CDR3 DNA: TGTGCCAGCAGCCCCCTAGCGGGAGACCTCACAGATACGCAGTATTTT
CDR3 protein: CASSPLAGDLTDTQYF

V gene: TRBV6-8
J gene: TRBJ2-2
clone size: .
D gene: TRBD2
CDR3 DNA: TGTGCCAGCAGTTACGCTCCGGGACTAGCGGGAGTCCCTGGGGAGCTGTTTTTT
CDR3 protein: CASSYAPGLAGVPGELFF

V gene: TRBV6-8
J gene: TRBJ2-1
clone size: few
D gene: .
CDR3 DNA: TGTGCCAGCCTCCTAGGCGGGCGTGGGTACAATGAGCAGTTCTTC
CDR3 protein: CASLLGGRGYNEQFF

V gene: TRBV6-8
J gene: TRBJ1-1
clone size: .
D gene: .
CDR3 DNA: TGTGCCAGCAGTTCCTTGGGTGCGCGGTTTGGAGCTTTCTTT
CDR3 protein: CASSSLGARFGAFF

V gene: TRBV10-1
J gene: TRBJ2-1
clone size: .
D gene: .
CDR3 DNA: TGCGCCAGCAGTGATAGAGTAGGGAACAAGTTCTTC
CDR3 protein: CASSDRVGNKFF

V gene: TRBV30
J gene: TRBJ1-2
clone size: few
D gene: .
CDR3 DNA: TGTGCCTGGAGTGGATCGGGGGGTAGGCACTATGGCTACACCTTC
CDR3 protein: CAWSGSGGRHYGYTF

V gene: TRBV18
J gene: TRBJ2-7
clone size: .
D gene: .
CDR3 DNA: TGTGCCAGCTCACCCTCGGGACTCAACGAGCAGTACTTC
CDR3 protein: CASSPSGLNEQYF

V gene: TRBV11-3
J gene: TRBJ1-6
clone size: .
D gene: .
CDR3 DNA: TGTGCCAGCAGGGGACCCGGGTCGGATTCACCCCTCCACTTT
CDR3 protein: CASRGPGSDSPLHF

V gene: TRBV29-1
J gene: TRBJ2-1
clone size: .
D gene: TRBD2
CDR3 DNA: TGCAGCGTTGCCCCCGGGGGAGCGGGATTAAATGAGCAGTTCTTC
CDR3 protein: CSVAPGGAGLNEQFF

V gene: TRBV6-8
J gene: TRBJ2-1
clone size: .
D gene: TRBD1
CDR3 DNA: TGTGCCAGCAGTTACGGGACAGGGGGTTACAATGAGCAGTTCTTC
CDR3 protein: CASSYGTGGYNEQFF

V gene: TRBV9
J gene: TRBJ1-2
clone size: few
D gene: .
CDR3 DNA: TGTGCCACCTCCAGGGAGAGGGAAAATTATGGCTACACCTTC
CDR3 protein: CATSRERENYGYTF

V gene: TRBV29-1
J gene: TRBJ1-2
clone size: .
D gene: .
CDR3 DNA: TGCAGCGTTGCGGGACAACCCTATGGCTACACCTTC
CDR3 protein: CSVAGQPYGYTF

V gene: TRBV6-7
J gene: TRBJ2-4
clone size: few
D gene: .
CDR3 DNA: TGTGCCAGCAGTGAAGTCGGCGGCGTGGAGTACTTC
CDR3 protein: CASSEVGGVEYF

V gene: TRBV6-8
J gene: TRBJ1-1
clone size: few
D gene: .
CDR3 DNA: TGTGCCAGCAGAATACAGGGACAAACTGAAGCTTTCTTT
CDR3 protein: CASRIQGQTEAFF

V gene: TRBV18
J gene: TRBJ2-5
clone size: .
D gene: .
CDR3 DNA: TGTGCCAGCTCACCGCCCACCCAAGAGACCCAGTACTTC
CDR3 protein: CASSPPTQETQYF

V gene: TRBV28
J gene: TRBJ2-2
clone size: .
D gene: .
CDR3 DNA: TGTGCCAGCAGTTTGGGCAGGGATCCCACCGGGGAGCTGTTTTTT
CDR3 protein: CASSLGRDPTGELFF

V gene: TRBV11-3
J gene: TRBJ2-1
clone size: few
D gene: .
CDR3 DNA: TGTGCCAGCAGCTTACCGGGGAGCTCCTACAATGAGCAGTTCTTC
CDR3 protein: CASSLPGSSYNEQFF

V gene: TRBV15
J gene: TRBJ2-7
clone size: few
D gene: TRBD1
CDR3 DNA: TGTGCCACCAGCAGAGGGGACAGTGGCTACGAGCAGTACTTC
CDR3 protein: CATSRGDSGYEQYF

V gene: TRBV19
J gene: TRBJ1-3
clone size: .
D gene: .
CDR3 DNA: TGTGCCAGTCGGCCTAGCAGCTCTGGAAACACCATATATTTT
CDR3 protein: CASRPSSSGNTIYF

V gene: TRBV11-3
J gene: TRBJ2-4
clone size: medium-sized
D gene: .
CDR3 DNA: TGTGCCAGCAGCTCCAGGGGCCTTTCAACCAAAAACATTCAGTACTTC
CDR3 protein: CASSSRGLSTKNIQYF

V gene: TRBV14
J gene: TRBJ1-1
clone size: .
D gene: .
CDR3 DNA: TGTGCCAGCAGCCACACAGGGTCAAAAGGCACTGAAGCTTTCTTT
CDR3 protein: CASSHTGSKGTEAFF

V gene: TRBV28
J gene: TRBJ2-1
clone size: medium-sized
D gene: TRBD2
CDR3 DNA: TGTGCCAGCAGTTTCGCGGGAGGGGTTCCTGTCGCCTACAATGAGCAGTTCTTC
CDR3 protein: CASSFAGGVPVAYNEQFF

V gene: TRBV30
J gene: TRBJ1-5
clone size: few
D gene: TRBD1
CDR3 DNA: TGTGCCTGGAGTAGTTCAGGGGGGGATCAGCCCCAGCATTTT
CDR3 protein: CAWSSSGGDQPQHF

V gene: TRBV5-1
J gene: TRBJ1-1
clone size: .
D gene: .
CDR3 DNA: TGCGCCAGCAGCCAAGATGGGAGGGGCACTGAAGCTTTCTTT
CDR3 protein: CASSQDGRGTEAFF

V gene: TRBV29-1
J gene: TRBJ1-1
clone size: .
D gene: .
CDR3 DNA: TGCAGCGTTGAGGGGCAGGGGAGAGTGAACACTGAAGCTTTCTTT
CDR3 protein: CSVEGQGRVNTEAFF

V gene: TRBV11-3
J gene: TRBJ2-3
clone size: once
D gene: .
CDR3 DNA: TGTGCCAGCAGCTTATTCGGGGGGCCCACAGATACGCAGTATTTT
CDR3 protein: CASSLFGGPTDTQYF

V gene: TRBV10-2
J gene: TRBJ2-6
clone size: .
D gene: TRBD1
CDR3 DNA: TGCGCCAGCGCTGATACAGGGGCCACCTCTGGGGCCAACGTCCTGACTTTC
CDR3 protein: CASADTGATSGANVLTF

V gene: TRBV9
J gene: TRBJ1-2
clone size: .
D gene: TRBD1
CDR3 DNA: TGTGCCAGCAGCCCGAAGACAGGGCCTCCTTCCTATGGCTACACCTTC
CDR3 protein: CASSPKTGPPSYGYTF

V gene: TRBV29-1
J gene: TRBJ1-2
clone size: .
D gene: .
CDR3 DNA: TGCAGCGTTGGGAGTCGGTCAGGGGAGGGGTATGGCTACACCTTC
CDR3 protein: CSVGSRSGEGYGYTF

V gene: TRBV12-5
J gene: TRBJ2-1
clone size: .
D gene: .
CDR3 DNA: TGTGCCAGTCTGGCCTATGGGGGCATTTACAATGAGCAGTTCTTC
CDR3 protein: CASLAYGGIYNEQFF

V gene: TRBV19
J gene: TRBJ1-5
clone size: .
D gene: .
CDR3 DNA: TGTGCCAGCAGTCGAGTCTTGAACACGGATCAGCCCCAGCATTTT
CDR3 protein: CASSRVLNTDQPQHF

V gene: TRBV4-1
J gene: TRBJ2-1
clone size: few
D gene: TRBD2
CDR3 DNA: TGCGCCAGCAGCCAAGATAGGGCACGGGAGGGCCGTAATGAGCAGTTCTTC
CDR3 protein: CASSQDRAREGRNEQFF

V gene: TRBV29-1
J gene: TRBJ1-1
clone size: few
D gene: .
CDR3 DNA: TGCAGCGTTGACAGGGGTAGCATGAACACTGAAGCTTTCTTT
CDR3 protein: CSVDRGSMNTEAFF

V gene: TRBV6-8
J gene: TRBJ1-2
clone size: .
D gene: TRBD1
CDR3 DNA: TGTGCCAGCAGTTACAGGGGGCGAGATGGCTACACCTTC
CDR3 protein: CASSYRGRDGYTF

V gene: TRBV18
J gene: TRBJ2-3
clone size: few
D gene: .
CDR3 DNA: TGTGCCAGCTCATCCGGTTCGGCGCCCACAGATACGCAGTATTTT
CDR3 protein: CASSSGSAPTDTQYF

V gene: TRBV28
J gene: TRBJ2-1
clone size: .
D gene: TRBD2
CDR3 DNA: TGTGCCAGCAGCTCGGGACTAGCGGGGGTTGAGCAGTTCTTC
CDR3 protein: CASSSGLAGVEQFF

V gene: TRBV11-3
J gene: TRBJ2-7
clone size: few
D gene: .
CDR3 DNA: TGTGCCAGCAGCTTGGGGTCACTTTCCTACGAGCAGTACTTC
CDR3 protein: CASSLGSLSYEQYF

V gene: TRBV30
J gene: TRBJ2-3
clone size: .
D gene: TRBD1
CDR3 DNA: TGTGCCTGGAGCGGGTCCAGGGGGCCTACAGATACGCAGTATTTT
CDR3 protein: CAWSGSRGPTDTQYF